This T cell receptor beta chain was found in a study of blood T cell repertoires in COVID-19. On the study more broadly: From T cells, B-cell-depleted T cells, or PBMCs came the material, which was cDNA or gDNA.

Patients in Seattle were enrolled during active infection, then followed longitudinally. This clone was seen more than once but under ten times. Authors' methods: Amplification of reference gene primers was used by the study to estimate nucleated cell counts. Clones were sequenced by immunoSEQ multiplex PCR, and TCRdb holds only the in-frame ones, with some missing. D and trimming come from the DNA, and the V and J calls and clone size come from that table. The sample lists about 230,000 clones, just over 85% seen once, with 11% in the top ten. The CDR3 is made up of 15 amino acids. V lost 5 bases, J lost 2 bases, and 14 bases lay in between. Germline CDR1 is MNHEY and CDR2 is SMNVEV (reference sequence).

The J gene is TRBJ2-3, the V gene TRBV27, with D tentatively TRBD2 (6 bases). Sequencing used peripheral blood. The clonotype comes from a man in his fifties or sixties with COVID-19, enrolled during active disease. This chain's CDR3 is CASSQRDSNTDTQYF. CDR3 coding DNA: TGTGCCAGCAGTCAACGGGACTCGAACACAGATACGCAGTATTTT.